This paragraph reports one T cell receptor beta chain. CDR3 length equals 15 residues. From germline, CDR1 is SGHTA and CDR2 FQGNSA. With 4 bases clipped from V and 5 bases from J, the junction kept 6 bases outside the gene matches. The data stem from a study of blood T cell repertoires in COVID-19. Background on the study: Samples came from the United States, Italy and Spain, spanning acute and convalescent COVID-19. PBMCs, B-cell-depleted T cells, or T cells provided the cDNA or gDNA that made up the material.

Per the authors' pipeline: Amplified reference gene primers provided the basis for estimating nucleated cell counts. Sequencing was performed with immunoSEQ multiplex PCR; in TCRdb, only in-frame clones are kept and a portion is missing. V and J calls plus clone size are reproduced from that table; the DNA served to infer D and trimming. Here the sample spans approximately 150,000 clones, around 87% being singletons. This clonotype was sampled from a man over 45 who had recovered from COVID-19. The V call is TRBV7-2, the J call TRBJ1-1, with 11 bases lining up with TRBD1. Sequenced material: peripheral blood. The CDR3 protein is CASSSGQGAQTEAFF. DNA for the CDR3: TGTGCCAGCAGCTCTGGACAGGGGGCGCAAACTGAAGCTTTCTTT.